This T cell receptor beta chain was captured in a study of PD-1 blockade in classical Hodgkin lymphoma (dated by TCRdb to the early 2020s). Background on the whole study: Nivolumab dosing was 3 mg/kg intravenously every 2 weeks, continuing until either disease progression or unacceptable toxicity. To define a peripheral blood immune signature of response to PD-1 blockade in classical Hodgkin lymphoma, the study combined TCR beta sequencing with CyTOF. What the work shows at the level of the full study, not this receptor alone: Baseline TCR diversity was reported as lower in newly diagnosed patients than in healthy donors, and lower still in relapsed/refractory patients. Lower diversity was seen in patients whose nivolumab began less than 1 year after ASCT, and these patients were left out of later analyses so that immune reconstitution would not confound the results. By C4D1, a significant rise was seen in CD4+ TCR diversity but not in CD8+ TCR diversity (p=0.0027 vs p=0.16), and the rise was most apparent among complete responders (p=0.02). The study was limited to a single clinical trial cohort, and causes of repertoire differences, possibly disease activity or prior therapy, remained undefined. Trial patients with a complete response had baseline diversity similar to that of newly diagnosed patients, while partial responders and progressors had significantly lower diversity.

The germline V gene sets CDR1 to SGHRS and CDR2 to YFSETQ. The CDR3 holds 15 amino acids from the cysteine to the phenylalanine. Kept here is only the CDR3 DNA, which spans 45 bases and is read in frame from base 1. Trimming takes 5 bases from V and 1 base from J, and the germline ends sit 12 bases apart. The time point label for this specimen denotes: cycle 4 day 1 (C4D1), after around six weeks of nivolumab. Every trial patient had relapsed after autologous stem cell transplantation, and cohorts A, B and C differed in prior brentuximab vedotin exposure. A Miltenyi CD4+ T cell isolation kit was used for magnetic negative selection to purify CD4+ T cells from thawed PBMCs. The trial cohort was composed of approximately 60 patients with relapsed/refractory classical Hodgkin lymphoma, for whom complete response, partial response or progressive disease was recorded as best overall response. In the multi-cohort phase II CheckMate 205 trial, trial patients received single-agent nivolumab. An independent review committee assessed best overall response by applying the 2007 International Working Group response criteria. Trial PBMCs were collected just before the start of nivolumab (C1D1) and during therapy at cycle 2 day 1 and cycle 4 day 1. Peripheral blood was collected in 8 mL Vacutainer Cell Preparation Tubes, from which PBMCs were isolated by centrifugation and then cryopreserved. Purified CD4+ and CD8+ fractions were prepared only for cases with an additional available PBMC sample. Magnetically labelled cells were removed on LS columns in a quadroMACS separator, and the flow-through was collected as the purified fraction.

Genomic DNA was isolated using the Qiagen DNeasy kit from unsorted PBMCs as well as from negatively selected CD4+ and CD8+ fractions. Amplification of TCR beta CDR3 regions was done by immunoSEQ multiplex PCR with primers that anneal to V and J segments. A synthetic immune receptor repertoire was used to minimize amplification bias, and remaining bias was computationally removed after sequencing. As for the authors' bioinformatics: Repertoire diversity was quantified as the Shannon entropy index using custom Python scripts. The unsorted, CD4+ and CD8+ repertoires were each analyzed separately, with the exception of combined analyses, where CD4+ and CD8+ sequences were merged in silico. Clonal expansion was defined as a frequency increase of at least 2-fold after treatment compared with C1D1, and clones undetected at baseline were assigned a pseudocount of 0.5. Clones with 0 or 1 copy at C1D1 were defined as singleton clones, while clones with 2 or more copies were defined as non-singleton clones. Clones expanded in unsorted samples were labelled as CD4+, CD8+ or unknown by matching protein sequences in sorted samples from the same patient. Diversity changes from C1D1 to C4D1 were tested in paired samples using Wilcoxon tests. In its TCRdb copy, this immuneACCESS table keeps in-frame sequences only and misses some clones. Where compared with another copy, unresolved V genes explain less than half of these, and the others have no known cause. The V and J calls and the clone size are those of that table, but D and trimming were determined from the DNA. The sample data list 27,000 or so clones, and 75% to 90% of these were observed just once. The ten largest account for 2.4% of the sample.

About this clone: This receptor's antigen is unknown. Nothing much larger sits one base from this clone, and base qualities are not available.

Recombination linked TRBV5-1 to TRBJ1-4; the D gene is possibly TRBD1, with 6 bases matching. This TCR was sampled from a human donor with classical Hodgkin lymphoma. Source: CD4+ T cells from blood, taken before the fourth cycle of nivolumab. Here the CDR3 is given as CASRSDRITNEKLFF. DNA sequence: TGCGCCAGCAGATCCGACAGGATAACTAATGAAAAACTGTTTTTT.